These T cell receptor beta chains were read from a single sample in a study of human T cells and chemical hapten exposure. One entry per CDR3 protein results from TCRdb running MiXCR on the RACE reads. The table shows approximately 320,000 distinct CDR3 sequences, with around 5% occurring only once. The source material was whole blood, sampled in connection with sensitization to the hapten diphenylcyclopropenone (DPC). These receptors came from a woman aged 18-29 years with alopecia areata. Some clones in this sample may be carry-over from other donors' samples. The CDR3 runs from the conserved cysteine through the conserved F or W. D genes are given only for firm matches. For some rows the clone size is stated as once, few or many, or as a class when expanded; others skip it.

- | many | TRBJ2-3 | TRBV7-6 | TGTGCCAGCAGCGATCCTAGAATCTTTATGGACTCCAAGAGCACAGATACGCAGTATTTT | CASSDPRIFMDSKSTDTQYF
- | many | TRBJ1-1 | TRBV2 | TGTGCCAGCAGTGACATAGTCATGAACACTGAAGCTTTCTTT | CASSDIVMNTEAFF
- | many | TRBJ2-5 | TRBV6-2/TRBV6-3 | TGTGCCAGCCGTAAGGGGTCTGGTCAAGAGACCCAGTACTTC | CASRKGSGQETQYF
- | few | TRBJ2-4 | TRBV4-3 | TGCGCCAGCAGCCATTCTGGAAACATTCAGTACTTC | CASSHSGNIQYF
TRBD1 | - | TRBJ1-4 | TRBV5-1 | TGCGCCAGCAGCCCTGACAGGGTCGATGAAAAACTGTTTTTT | CASSPDRVDEKLFF
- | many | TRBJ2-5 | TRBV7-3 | TGTGCCAGCAGCTTTGGGGTGGAAGAGACCCAGTACTTC | CASSFGVEETQYF
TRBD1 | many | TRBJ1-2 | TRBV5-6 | TGTGCCAGCAGCTCACAGGGGACCTATGGCTACACCTTC | CASSSQGTYGYTF
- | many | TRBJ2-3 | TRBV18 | TGTGCCAGCCCCACCACGAGTTCTTTCACAGATACGCAGTATTTT | CASPTTSSFTDTQYF
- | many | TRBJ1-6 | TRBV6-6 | TGTGCCAGCAGTTATCTTGGACAACCCTCGAATTCACCCCTCCACTTT | CASSYLGQPSNSPLHF
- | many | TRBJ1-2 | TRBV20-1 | TGCAGTGCTAGAGTGCACGATAACTATGGCTACACCTTC | CSARVHDNYGYTF
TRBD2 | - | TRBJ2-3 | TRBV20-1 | TGCAGTGCTAGAGATACTAGCGGGGTAGCAGATACGCAGTATTTT | CSARDTSGVADTQYF
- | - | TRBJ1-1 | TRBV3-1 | TGTGCCAGCAGCCAATCCATCGCGACGGGTTCAACCGACACTGAAGCTTTCTTT | CASSQSIATGSTDTEAFF
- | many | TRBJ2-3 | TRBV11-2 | TGTGCCAGCAGCTGGCCCCACGAAGGGACTAGCACAGATACGCAGTATTTT | CASSWPHEGTSTDTQYF
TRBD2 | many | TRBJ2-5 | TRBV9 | TGTGCCAGCAGCGCGAGGGAGGGTCTCCAAGAGACCCAGTACTTC | CASSAREGLQETQYF
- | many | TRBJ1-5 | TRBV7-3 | TGTGCCAGCAGCTTAACCCCCTCGGGACCCCAGCATTTT | CASSLTPSGPQHF
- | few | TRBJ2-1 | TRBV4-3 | TGCGCCAGCAGCCAATATGAGCGGGCCGGGGGTGAGCAGTTCTTC | CASSQYERAGGEQFF
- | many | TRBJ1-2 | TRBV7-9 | TGTGCCAGCACCCCCTGGCCCTTTTATCATGGCTACACCTTC | CASTPWPFYHGYTF
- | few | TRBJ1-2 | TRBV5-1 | TGCGCCAGCAGCGTGGACGGATCTAACTATGGCTACACCTTC | CASSVDGSNYGYTF
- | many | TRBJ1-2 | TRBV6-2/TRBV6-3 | TGTGCCAGCAGGCTCGGCGGGTCTGGAGGAGGCTACACCTTC | CASRLGGSGGGYTF
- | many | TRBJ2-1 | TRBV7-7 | TGTGCTAGCAGCTTAGGAACGGGGGGCGGATACAATGAGCAGTTCTTC | CASSLGTGGGYNEQFF
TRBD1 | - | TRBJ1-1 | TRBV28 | TGTGCCAGCAGACCCCCGGGACAGGGAGGATGGACTGAAGCTTTCTTT | CASRPPGQGGWTEAFF
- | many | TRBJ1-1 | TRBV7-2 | TGTGCCAGCAGCTCTAGGGAACAGGGACGGGACACTGAAGCTTTCTTT | CASSSREQGRDTEAFF
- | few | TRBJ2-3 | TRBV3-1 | TGTGCCAGCAGCCAAGTTGTGACGCCAGATACGCAGTATTTT | CASSQVVTPDTQYF
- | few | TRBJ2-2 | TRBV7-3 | TGTGCCAGCAGTTCAACGGGGGTTCGAGGCGGGGAGCTGTTTTTT | CASSSTGVRGGELFF
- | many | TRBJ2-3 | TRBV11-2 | TGTGCCAGCAGGATGGGGTATACGCAGTATTTT | CASRMGYTQYF
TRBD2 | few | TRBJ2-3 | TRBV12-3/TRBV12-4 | TGTGCCAGCACGGATATAGCGGGGGTGGCAGATACGCAGTATTTT | CASTDIAGVADTQYF
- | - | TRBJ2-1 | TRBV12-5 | TGTGCTAGTCAGGCCATTAGCTCCTACAATGAGCAGTTCTTC | CASQAISSYNEQFF
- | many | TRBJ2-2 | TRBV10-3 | TGTGCCATCAGTGATCACCTGGGCGGATACACCGGGGAGCTGTTTTTT | CAISDHLGGYTGELFF
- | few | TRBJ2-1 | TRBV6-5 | TGTGCCAGCAGTGCGCGGACGGGGACGACAGACAATGAGCAGTTCTTC | CASSARTGTTDNEQFF
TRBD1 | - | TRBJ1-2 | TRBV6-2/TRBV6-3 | TGTGCCAGCAGTTTACAGGGGGCGTCTTATGGCTACACCTTC | CASSLQGASYGYTF
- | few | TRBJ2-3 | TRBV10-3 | TGTGCCATCAGTGAGACGGGGAAAGGGACAGATACGCAGTATTTT | CAISETGKGTDTQYF
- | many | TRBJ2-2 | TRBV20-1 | TGCAGTGCTAGAGATCTTTCTCGACACACCGGGGAGCTGTTTTTT | CSARDLSRHTGELFF
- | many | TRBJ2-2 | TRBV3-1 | TGTGCCAGCAGCCAAGATCGGGCATCCGGGGAGCTGTTTTTT | CASSQDRASGELFF
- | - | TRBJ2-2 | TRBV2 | TGTGCCAGCAGCGAAGACGGGATGAACACCGGGGAGCTGTTTTTT | CASSEDGMNTGELFF
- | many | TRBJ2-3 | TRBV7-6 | TGTGCCAGCAGCACTCAAGAGCTGGGGGCAGAAGATACGCAGTATTTT | CASSTQELGAEDTQYF
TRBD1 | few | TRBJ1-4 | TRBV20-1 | TGCAGTGCTCTGAATACAGGGGGAAATGAAAAACTGTTTTTT | CSALNTGGNEKLFF
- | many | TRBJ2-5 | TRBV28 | TGTGCCAGCAGTTTTGAAAAGACCCAGTACTTC | CASSFEKTQYF
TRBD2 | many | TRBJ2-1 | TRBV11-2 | TGTGCCAGCAGCCTGGGAGGGACTACCTATTACAATGAGCAGTTCTTC | CASSLGGTTYYNEQFF
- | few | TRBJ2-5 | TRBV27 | TGTGCCAGCAGTTTAAATTGGGGGGAAGAGACCCAGTACTTC | CASSLNWGEETQYF
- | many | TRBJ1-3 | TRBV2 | TGTGCCCGTCAGCGAGACTCTGGAAACACCATATATTTT | CARQRDSGNTIYF
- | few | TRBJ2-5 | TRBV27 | TGTGCCAGCAGCCATAAAACCAACCAAGAGACCCAGTACTTC | CASSHKTNQETQYF
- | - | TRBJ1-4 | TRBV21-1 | TGTGCCAGCAGCGGGAACAGGGGGAATACTAATGAAAAACTGTTTTTT | CASSGNRGNTNEKLFF
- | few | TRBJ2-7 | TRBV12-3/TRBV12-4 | TGTGCCAGCAGTGCCAGCGGGTTTAGCTCCTACGAGCAGTACTTC | CASSASGFSSYEQYF
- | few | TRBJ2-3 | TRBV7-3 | TGTGCCAGCAGCTCCCCTCTAGCAATAGATACGCAGTATTTT | CASSSPLAIDTQYF
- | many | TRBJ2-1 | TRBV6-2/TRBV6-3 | TGTGCCAGCCGAACCACCCTAGCGAACAATGAGCAGTTCTTC | CASRTTLANNEQFF
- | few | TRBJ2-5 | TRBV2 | TGTGCCAGCAGTGAACGCAGGGGCGAGACCCAGTACTTC | CASSERRGETQYF
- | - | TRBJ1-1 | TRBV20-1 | TGCAGTGCTAGAGATCCTAACGGCCTCGAAGCTTTCTTT | CSARDPNGLEAFF
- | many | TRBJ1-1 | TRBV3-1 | TGTGCCAGCAGCCACAGGGGAAACACTGAAGCTTTCTTT | CASSHRGNTEAFF
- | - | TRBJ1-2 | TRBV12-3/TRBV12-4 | TGTGCCAGCAGTTTAGGCCTATACACGGTCGGGGGCTACACCTTC | CASSLGLYTVGGYTF
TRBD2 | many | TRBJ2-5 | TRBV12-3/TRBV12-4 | TGTGCCAGCAGTTCCGGTTGGGGGGGGGACGAGACCCAGTACTTC | CASSSGWGGDETQYF
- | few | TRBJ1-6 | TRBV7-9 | TGTGCCAGCAGCTTGGCCAGGGGAGATTCACCCCTCCACTTT | CASSLARGDSPLHF
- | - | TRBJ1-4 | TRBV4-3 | TGCGCCAGCAGCCAGGGTAACCATGAAAAACTGTTTTTT | CASSQGNHEKLFF
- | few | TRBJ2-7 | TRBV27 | TGTGCCAGCAGGGAGGTCAGGGACGCCTCCTACGAGCAGTACTTC | CASREVRDASYEQYF
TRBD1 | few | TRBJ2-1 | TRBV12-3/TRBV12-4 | TGTGCCAGCAGTTTATTCCCCCGGGACAGAAGCGAGTTCTTC | CASSLFPRDRSEFF
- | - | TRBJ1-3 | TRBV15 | TGTGCCACCAGCACCGGGACCTACTCTGGAAACACCATATATTTT | CATSTGTYSGNTIYF